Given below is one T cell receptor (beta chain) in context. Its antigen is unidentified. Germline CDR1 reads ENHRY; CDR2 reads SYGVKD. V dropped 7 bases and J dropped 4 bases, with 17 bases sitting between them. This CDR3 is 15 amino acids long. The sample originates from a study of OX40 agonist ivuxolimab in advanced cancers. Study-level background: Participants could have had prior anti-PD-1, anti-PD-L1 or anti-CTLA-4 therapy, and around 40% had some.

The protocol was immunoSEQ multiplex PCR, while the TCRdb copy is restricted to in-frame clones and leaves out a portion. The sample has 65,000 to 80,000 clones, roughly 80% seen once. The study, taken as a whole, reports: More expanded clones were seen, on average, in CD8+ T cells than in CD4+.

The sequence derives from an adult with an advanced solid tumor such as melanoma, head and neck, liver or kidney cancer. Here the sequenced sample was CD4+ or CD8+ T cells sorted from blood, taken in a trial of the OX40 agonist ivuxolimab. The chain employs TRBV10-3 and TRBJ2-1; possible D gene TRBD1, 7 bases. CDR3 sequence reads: CAITGSAGGYNEQFF. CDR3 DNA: TGTGCCATCACCGGCTCGGCAGGGGGGTACAATGAGCAGTTCTTC.